The text below deals with one T cell receptor (beta chain). The entry originates in a study of control samples from healthy donors and cancer patients. TCRdb's table, derived via immunoSEQ multiplex PCR, lists solely in-frame clones and lacks some. The table lists about 160,000 clones, roughly 92% of them singletons, with roughly 0.64% in the top ten. This TCR derives from a woman aged 30 to 39 in good health. Material: blood.

CDR3 sequence (DNA): TGTGCCAGCAGCCAAGAACTGGGTGTCAAAAACATTCAGTACTTC. It is translated as CASSQELGVKNIQYF. The chain uses TRBV4-2 and TRBJ2-4; no definite D call. Trimming removed 0 bases at V and 3 bases at J, with 9 bases between. The V gene's germline CDR1 is LGHNA and CDR2 YNFKEQ. The CDR3 length is 15 residues.